These 22 T cell receptor beta chains were all obtained from the same sample, sequenced in a study of shared clonotypes between healthy human individuals. Using immunoSEQ multiplex PCR, the repertoire was profiled, and TCRdb retains in-frame clones only, with some absent. The repertoire holds approximately 1,500,000 clones, with 95% to 99% as singletons. Sequenced sample: naive CD4+ T cells sorted from blood. Subset here: CD45RA+ positively selected. The receptors were gathered from a man aged 25-45 years in good health.

The V call is TRBV7-2, the J call TRBJ1-3; D ambiguous. Germline-derived CDR1 and CDR2 are SGHTA and FQGNSA. This CDR3 comprises 16 residues. V shed 5 bases and J shed 0 bases, with 14 bases lying between them. The CDR3 region has the DNA TGTGCCAGCAGCCCATACGGACGGAGCTCTGGAAACACCATATATTTT. This sequence encodes CASSPYGRSSGNTIYF.

This clone came up once. The V call is TRBV11-2, the J call TRBJ2-1, with D unresolved. The V gene's germline CDR1 is SGHAT and CDR2 FQNNGV. The CDR3 consists of 11 residues. V was clipped by 2 bases and J by 9 bases, with 5 bases between them. The CDR3 spells CASSLLAEQFF. The DNA for the CDR3 is TGTGCCAGCAGCTTACTCGCTGAGCAGTTCTTC.

The V gene is TRBV23-1, the J gene TRBJ2-7, with a weak D call TRBD1 (6 bases). TRBV23-1 is placed among ORFs of uncertain function. The V end lost 4 bases, the J end lost 3 bases, and 19 bases lay between the germline ends. The CDR3 totals 16 residues. This CDR3 is CASSPLPDRRSYEQYF. The DNA of the CDR3 is TGCGCCAGCAGTCCACTACCTGACAGGAGAAGCTACGAGCAGTACTTC.

About this clone itself: Other DNA sequences from this sample encode an identical CDR3 as well. The chain's CDR3 is CASSPGGNTEAFF. The CDR3 DNA reads as TGTGCCAGCAGCCCAGGGGGAAACACTGAAGCTTTCTTT. The chain carries TRBV7-3 and TRBJ1-1, with TRBD1 matching 7 bases. V trimming: 5 bases; J trimming: 2 bases; junction bases outside the gene matches: 2. The CDR3 is 13 amino acids. Germline V CDR1 and CDR2: SGHTA, FQGTGA.

The V call is TRBV19, the J call TRBJ2-3, with a weak D call TRBD2 (5 bases). CDR1 is LNHDA and CDR2 is SQIVND in the germline V gene (reference sequence). The CDR3 totals 14 residues. Trimming removed 2 bases at V and 3 bases at J, with 9 bases between. CDR3 protein: CASSIRPGTDTQYF. The CDR3 DNA is TGTGCCAGTAGTATACGACCGGGGACAGATACGCAGTATTTT.

Regarding this clone: Other DNA sequences of this sample code for an identical CDR3. This chain connects TRBV19 to TRBJ2-7; D call uncertain. The germline V gene has CDR1 LNHDA and CDR2 SQIVND (reference sequence). V was cut by 1 base and J by 3 bases, with 7 bases left in between. The CDR3 runs 13 residues. The CDR3 region has the DNA TGTGCCAGTAGTATAGGGGCCGGCTACGAGCAGTACTTC. Translated: CASSIGAGYEQYF.

V and J are TRBV18 and TRBJ1-3; D unresolved. The CDR3 spans 16 residues. With 2 bases removed from V and 0 bases from J, the gap between germline ends came to 11 bases. Germline V gene data show CDR1 as KGHSH and CDR2 as LQKENI. CDR3 region: CASSPISGDSGNTIYF. CDR3 DNA: TGTGCCAGCTCACCAATCTCCGGGGACTCTGGAAACACCATATATTTT.

The rearrangement joins TRBV5-6 to TRBJ1-1, with D unclear. The V end lost 2 bases, the J end lost 6 bases, and 14 bases lay between the germline ends. The CDR3 contains 14 residues. Germline V gene data show CDR1 as SGHDT and CDR2 as YYEEEE. The CDR3: CASSLAVTLSEAFF. The CDR3 nucleotides read TGTGCCAGCAGCTTAGCGGTTACACTTTCTGAAGCTTTCTTT.

This clone was detected only once. V usage is TRBV4-3 and J usage is TRBJ1-2; D remains ambiguous. The CDR3 runs to 14 residues. Per the germline V gene, CDR1 is LGHNA and CDR2 is YSLEER. V lost 0 bases to trimming and J lost 8 bases, with 13 bases between them. The CDR3 DNA follows: TGCGCCAGCAGCCAAGATGGGCCCTCCGGGGGCTACACCTTC. It translates to CASSQDGPSGGYTF.

V gene TRBV6-6 combines with J gene TRBJ2-1; 7 bases align to TRBD1. This CDR3 is built from 13 residues. With V trimmed by 3 bases and J by 12 bases, 8 bases remained unmatched. Germline CDR1 and CDR2: MNHNY and SVGAGI (reference sequence). The CDR3 DNA reads as TGTGCCAGCAGTTATCGGGGACAGCTAGGGCAGTTCTTC. This translates into CASSYRGQLGQFF.

The rearrangement joins TRBV19 to TRBJ2-3; TRBD2 is a possible D gene (6 bases). Trimming cost V 1 base and J 6 bases, with 8 bases left between them. Per germline, CDR1 LNHDA and CDR2 SQIVND (reference sequence). The CDR3 sequence is 13 residues long. This chain's CDR3 is CASSIGLGDTQYF. Here the CDR3 DNA reads TGTGCCAGTAGTATAGGACTAGGGGATACGCAGTATTTT. Drawing the rest from reference TRBV19 and TRBJ2-3, the complete variable domain is DGGITQSPKYLFRKEGQNVTLSCEQNLNHDAMYWYRQDPGQGLRLIYYSQIVNDFQKGDIAEGYSVSREKKESFPLTVTSAQKNPTAFYLCASSIGLGDTQYFGPGTRLTVL.

The V gene is TRBV5-4, the J gene TRBJ2-7; 7 bases map to TRBD1. V gave up 3 bases and J gave up 3 bases; unmatched junction bases: 9. This CDR3 has 15 residues. Germline assignment: CDR1 SGHNT and CDR2 YYREEE (reference sequence). The CDR3 loop is CASSSQNRDSYEQYF. The CDR3 coding sequence is TGTGCCAGCAGCTCACAAAACCGGGACAGCTACGAGCAGTACTTC. Full variable domain (outside the CDR3, taken from reference TRBV5-4 and TRBJ2-7): ETGVTQSPTHLIKTRGQQVTLRCSSQSGHNTVSWYQQALGQGPQFIFQYYREEENGRGNFPPRFSGLQFPNYSSELNVNALELDDSALYLCASSSQNRDSYEQYFGPGTRLTVT.

The chain combines TRBV30 with TRBJ1-2, with 7 bases identical to TRBD1. The CDR3 sequence is 13 residues long. The V gene end was trimmed by 4 bases and the J gene end by 8 bases; junction bases not matched to a gene: 10. The V gene's germline CDR1 is GTSNPN and CDR2 SVGIG (reference sequence). The CDR3 DNA is TGTGCCTGGACCCCGTATGACAGGGAGGGCTACACCTTC. This translates into CAWTPYDREGYTF.

The chain has TRBV6-5 and TRBJ2-7; TRBD2 is a possible D gene (5 bases). CDR3 size: 16 residues. Trimming took 0 bases from V and 4 from J, leaving 16 bases between them. CDR1 and CDR2 from the germline V gene are MNHEY and SVGAGI. CDR3 bases: TGTGCCAGCAGTTACTCGATAACGCGGGCCCATTACGAGCAGTACTTC. Its translation: CASSYSITRAHYEQYF.

The J gene is TRBJ2-7, the V gene TRBV27; 9 bases line up with TRBD2. The junction had 8 bases not matched to a gene; V was cut back by 2 bases and J by 3 bases. The CDR3 totals 16 residues. Germline CDR1 and CDR2: MNHEY and SMNVEV (reference sequence). In DNA form, the CDR3 reads TGTGCCAGCAGTTTAGGGGACCCGACTAGCGGCTACGAGCAGTACTTC. Translation gives CASSLGDPTSGYEQYF.

This chain links TRBV7-7 with TRBJ2-1, with 8 bases identical to TRBD2. The CDR3 loop spans 16 amino acids. Germline CDR1 and CDR2: SSHAT and FNYEAQ (reference sequence). The J segment lost 8 bases and the V segment lost 4 bases, leaving 13 bases of the junction unmatched. The CDR3 bases are TGTGCCAGCAGCTCCACTAGCGGCTCCGTTCCGGATGAGCAGTTCTTC. This translates into CASSSTSGSVPDEQFF.

This chain links TRBV7-9 with TRBJ2-5; possible D gene TRBD2, 5 bases. This CDR3 comprises 13 residues. Trimming removed 0 bases at V and 7 bases at J, with 9 bases between. Per the germline V gene, CDR1 is SEHNR and CDR2 is FQNEAQ (reference sequence). DNA for the CDR3: TGTGCCAGCAGCTTAGCAGGGAGCGGGACCCAGTACTTC. This gives the protein CASSLAGSGTQYF.

This clone was recorded only once. The chain joins TRBV7-3 to TRBJ2-1; 8 bases align to TRBD2. Germline trimming cut 3 bases from V and 9 bases from J; bases unmatched to any gene: 7. Germline CDR1 is SGHTA and CDR2 is FQGTGA. The CDR3 extends over 14 amino acids. For the CDR3, the DNA is TGTGCCAGCAGCTTGGGACTAGATTCAAGTGAGCAGTTCTTC. Protein: CASSLGLDSSEQFF. The whole variable domain, filled in from reference TRBV7-3 and TRBJ2-1, reads GAGVSQTPSNKVTEKGKYVELRCDPISGHTALYWYRQSLGQGPEFLIYFQGTGAADDSGLPNDRFFAVRPEGSVSTLKIQRTERGDSAVYLCASSLGLDSSEQFFGPGTRLTVL.

The chain is built from TRBV5-4 and TRBJ2-5; weak D call: TRBD1 (6 bases). V was shortened by 6 bases and J by 3 bases, with 12 bases between the two germline ends. This CDR3 contains 13 residues. Per the germline V gene, CDR1 is SGHNT and CDR2 is YYREEE (reference sequence). The CDR3 reads CASKVPGEETQYF. The CDR3 nucleotides are TGTGCCAGCAAGGTCCCAGGGGAAGAGACCCAGTACTTC.

This chain links TRBV6-5 with TRBJ2-5; D is unclear. This CDR3 has 12 amino acids. V gave up 0 bases and J gave up 7 bases, with 6 bases separating them. Germline loops: CDR1 MNHEY, CDR2 SVGAGI. The CDR3 here is CASSYSIGTQYF. The CDR3 DNA reads TGTGCCAGCAGTTACTCGATAGGGACCCAGTACTTC.

As regards this clone: Other DNA sequences within the sample encode an identical CDR3. The chain has TRBV19 and TRBJ1-1; D is undetermined. Germline values: CDR1 LNHDA, CDR2 SQIVND (reference sequence). The CDR3 is 13 residues long. Trimming cost V 5 bases and J 0 bases, with 7 bases left between them. In nucleotides, the CDR3 is TGTGCCAGTAGTTTGAGGCTGAACACTGAAGCTTTCTTT. It specifies CASSLRLNTEAFF.

This clone was seen a single time. This rearrangement joins TRBV20-1 to TRBJ2-1; weak D call: TRBD1 (5 bases). The CDR3 length is 10 residues. Germline CDR1 DFQATT, CDR2 SNEGSKA (reference sequence). CDR3 sequence: CGPQGNEQFF. The CDR3 nucleotides read TGCGGGCCTCAGGGCAATGAGCAGTTCTTC.